The 24 T cell receptor beta chains given below trace back to one sample, sequenced in a study of human T cells and chemical hapten exposure. TCRdb processed the RACE reads anew with MiXCR; each CDR3 protein has one entry. Of some 70,000 distinct CDR3 sequences listed, approximately 29% were seen once; the top ten hold about 9.6%. The sample's time point: patch test 1, 2 weeks after DPC sensitization. Treatment here: therapeutic diphenylcyclopropenone sensitization with weekly scalp DPC. Sequences were derived from whole blood, sampled in connection with sensitization to the hapten diphenylcyclopropenone (DPC). Receptors were obtained from a man aged 40-50 years with alopecia areata. Some clones in this sample may be carry-over from other donors' samples.

This clonotype appeared a few times. The J gene is TRBJ1-1, the V gene TRBV28; 9 bases match TRBD1. Germline assignment: CDR1 MDHEN and CDR2 SYDVKM. With 5 bases clipped from V and 5 bases from J, the junction kept 9 bases outside the gene matches. This CDR3 is 15 amino acids long. The CDR3 DNA reads TGTGCCAGCAGTCGAAATACAGGGGGCCGGACTGAAGCTTTCTTT. Translating it yields CASSRNTGGRTEAFF.

Only a few counts were recorded for this clonotype. The genes are TRBV20-1 and TRBJ2-1; D might be TRBD2 (6 bases). Germline CDR1 and CDR2: DFQATT and SNEGSKA (reference sequence). The CDR3 totals 15 residues. The germline V and J ends were trimmed by 0 bases and 6 bases, with 15 bases remaining between them. The CDR3 protein is CSARDGPRGINEQFF. The CDR3, as DNA: TGCAGTGCTAGAGATGGCCCTCGGGGGATCAATGAGCAGTTCTTC.

The chain uses TRBV4-3 and TRBJ2-7; 8 bases align to TRBD2. V shed 8 bases and J 7 bases; nucleotides not matched to a gene: 13. Germline V gene data show CDR1 as LGHNA and CDR2 as YSLEER. The CDR3 is 14 residues long. The CDR3 DNA sequence: TGCGCCAGCTCCCAGGTGGGCGGGAGGTCAGAGCAGTACTTC. Translated: CASSQVGGRSEQYF.

This clonotype has a count of ten or more. This rearrangement joins TRBV4-3 to TRBJ2-3; 11 positions agree with TRBD2. After removal of 6 bases from V and 0 bases from J, the junction contained 2 bases not matched to a gene. The CDR3 covers 15 residues. From germline, CDR1 is LGHNA and CDR2 YSLEER. The CDR3 nucleotides are TGCGCCAGCAGTAGCGGGAGGGCTAGCACAGATACGCAGTATTTT. Its translation is CASSSGRASTDTQYF.

V and J are TRBV20-1 and TRBJ1-2, with D unresolved. Trimming pared 2 bases from V and 3 bases from J, leaving 10 bases between. The CDR3 is 13 amino acids. Germline CDR1 DFQATT, CDR2 SNEGSKA (reference sequence). The CDR3 bases are TGCAGTGCTAGACAAGACACAGACTATGGCTACACCTTC. Its translation is CSARQDTDYGYTF.

The chain combines TRBV9 with TRBJ2-5; D perhaps matches TRBD2 (5 bases). With 0 bases removed from V and 3 bases from J, the gap between germline ends came to 12 bases. Germline V gives CDR1 SGDLS, CDR2 YYNGEE. The CDR3 runs 15 residues. The CDR3 nucleotides read TGTGCCAGCAGCGTAGGGGCGGGTAACAAAGAGACCCAGTACTTC. Translating it yields CASSVGAGNKETQYF. Filled out from reference TRBV9 and TRBJ2-5, the complete variable domain reads DSGVTQTPKHLITATGQRVTLRCSPRSGDLSVYWYQQSLDQGLQFLIQYYNGEERAKGNILERFSAQQFPDLHSELNLSSLELGDSALYFCASSVGAGNKETQYFGPGTRLLVL.

This clonotype has just a few counts. This rearrangement joins TRBV28 to TRBJ2-6; 9 nucleotides align to TRBD1. Germline CDR1 reads MDHEN; CDR2 reads SYDVKM. The J segment lost 1 base and the V segment lost 6 bases, leaving 4 bases of the junction unmatched. The CDR3 contains 16 residues. The CDR3 loop is CASREQGASGANVLTF. CDR3 in DNA: TGTGCCAGCAGAGAACAGGGGGCGTCTGGGGCCAACGTCCTGACTTTC.

This clonotype showed up just a few times. CDR3 in DNA: TGTGCCAGCAGTTTAGTGGACAGAACCTACAATGAGCAGTTCTTC. Protein sequence: CASSLVDRTYNEQFF. The chain employs TRBV12-3 or TRBV12-4 and TRBJ2-1; D might be TRBD1 (6 bases). The CDR3 length is 15 residues. V gave up 1 base and J gave up 2 bases, with 9 bases separating them.

V gene TRBV27 combines with J gene TRBJ2-7, with TRBD1 matching 7 bases. The CDR3 loop spans 16 amino acids. Per the germline V gene, CDR1 is MNHEY and CDR2 is SMNVEV (reference sequence). The ends lost 1 base at V and 0 bases at J; junction bases unmatched: 6. Here the CDR3 reads CASSLWAGQASYEQYF. For the CDR3, the DNA is TGTGCCAGCAGTTTATGGGCTGGACAGGCCTCCTACGAGCAGTACTTC.

V is TRBV3-1 and J is TRBJ1-1, with 8 bases that match TRBD1. The V gene's germline CDR1 is LGHDT and CDR2 YNNKEL (reference sequence). This CDR3 has 13 residues. J lost 3 bases, V lost 10 bases, and 7 bases had no gene match. The CDR3 DNA reads TGTGCCACCCGGGACAGGAAGGACACTGAAGCTTTCTTT. Its translation: CATRDRKDTEAFF.

This clonotype was counted only a few times. The rearrangement uses TRBV12-3 or TRBV12-4 and TRBJ2-7; a possible D gene is TRBD2 (5 bases). The CDR3 runs to 16 residues. V was pared by 3 bases and J by 4 bases, with 19 bases between. The CDR3: CASSLGRHGGQYEQYF. CDR3 coding DNA: TGTGCCAGCAGTTTGGGCAGACACGGAGGTCAATACGAGCAGTACTTC.

This chain joins TRBV20-1 and TRBJ1-1; D uncertain. The CDR3 spans 14 residues. Germline CDR1 is DFQATT and CDR2 is SNEGSKA (reference sequence). V was cut by 0 bases and J by 1 base, with 9 bases left in between. CDR3 residues: CSARDPGRNTEAFF. The CDR3 DNA sequence: TGCAGTGCTAGAGACCCCGGCAGGAACACTGAAGCTTTCTTT.

The chain links TRBV12-3 or TRBV12-4 to TRBJ2-7; D is perhaps TRBD2 (6 bases). CDR3 length equals 14 residues. V dropped 0 bases and J dropped 3 bases, with 9 bases sitting between them. As DNA, the CDR3 is TGTGCCAGCAGTTTAGCTGGGAGGTTCTACGAGCAGTACTTC. This codes for CASSLAGRFYEQYF.

This clonotype was seen only a few times. This chain joins TRBV11-1 and TRBJ2-1; D is perhaps TRBD2 (6 bases). Trimming pared 4 bases from V and 1 base from J, leaving 8 bases between. This CDR3 contains 14 residues. From germline, CDR1 is SGHAT and CDR2 FQDESV (reference sequence). This chain's CDR3 is CASSSTRSYNEQFF. The CDR3 DNA reads TGTGCCAGCAGCTCGACTAGATCCTACAATGAGCAGTTCTTC. Full variable domain (missing parts from reference TRBV11-1 and TRBJ2-1): EAEVAQSPRYKITEKSQAVAFWCDPISGHATLYWYRQILGQGPELLVQFQDESVVDDSQLPKDRFSAERLKGVDSTLKIQPAELGDSAMYLCASSSTRSYNEQFFGPGTRLTVL.

V is TRBV9 and J is TRBJ2-7, with D perhaps matching TRBD1 or TRBD2 (6 bases each). The CDR3 totals 15 residues. Germline V gene data show CDR1 as SGDLS and CDR2 as YYNGEE. Trimming cost V 3 bases and J 6 bases, with 19 bases left between them. The DNA for the CDR3 is TGTGCCAGCAGCGCAGGGGAGGCAGGACCTTTCGAGCAGTACTTC. The encoded protein is CASSAGEAGPFEQYF. Combining the CDR3 with reference TRBV9 and TRBJ2-7 gives the whole variable domain DSGVTQTPKHLITATGQRVTLRCSPRSGDLSVYWYQQSLDQGLQFLIQYYNGEERAKGNILERFSAQQFPDLHSELNLSSLELGDSALYFCASSAGEAGPFEQYFGPGTRLTVT.

The chain carries TRBV7-9 and TRBJ2-3; 9 positions agree with TRBD2. The germline V gene has CDR1 SEHNR and CDR2 FQNEAQ (reference sequence). The junction had 3 bases not matched to a gene; V was cut back by 1 base and J by 4 bases. The length of the CDR3 is 15 residues. This CDR3 is CASSLEGLAADTQYF. CDR3 sequence (DNA): TGTGCCAGCAGCTTAGAGGGACTAGCCGCAGATACGCAGTATTTT.

In this sample, this clonotype turned up many times. The chain uses TRBV6-2 or TRBV6-3 and TRBJ2-3; D uncertain. Per germline, CDR1 MNHEY and CDR2 SVGEGT. Trimming pared 6 bases from V and 0 bases from J, leaving 10 bases between. CDR3 size: 14 residues. In DNA form, the CDR3 reads TGTGCCAGCAGGTGGTCGATTAGCACAGATACGCAGTATTTT. This translates into CASRWSISTDTQYF.

This clonotype was detected only a few times. V gene TRBV20-1 combines with J gene TRBJ2-5; the match to TRBD1 covers 8 bases. The CDR3 loop spans 13 amino acids. V lost 8 bases and J lost 5; bases outside the gene matches: 10. CDR1 and CDR2 from the germline V gene are DFQATT and SNEGSKA (reference sequence). This chain's CDR3 is CSSRQTGVETQYF. For the CDR3, the DNA is TGCAGTTCCCGCCAGACAGGGGTTGAGACCCAGTACTTC.

This clonotype appeared a few times. The chain links TRBV12-3 or TRBV12-4 to TRBJ2-2, with D tentatively TRBD1 (6 bases). The V gene lost 5 bases and the J gene lost 4 bases, with 14 bases spanning the gap. The CDR3 runs 15 residues. CDR3 region: CASSGAGEGTGELFF. CDR3 coding DNA: TGTGCCAGCAGTGGGGCAGGGGAAGGCACCGGGGAGCTGTTTTTT.

The chain recombines TRBV18 with TRBJ1-1, with D tentatively TRBD1 (6 bases). Germline V gives CDR1 KGHSH, CDR2 LQKENI. The CDR3 spans 15 residues. Trimming shortened V by 2 bases and J by 4 bases, and 14 bases separated the two germline ends. CDR3 nucleotide sequence: TGTGCCAGCTCACCAGGGGGGGCCGGGGGCACTGAAGCTTTCTTT. It yields the protein CASSPGGAGGTEAFF. Drawing the rest from reference TRBV18 and TRBJ1-1, the complete variable domain is NAGVMQNPRHLVRRRGQEARLRCSPMKGHSHVYWYRQLPEEGLKFMVYLQKENIIDESGMPKERFSAEFPKEGPSILRIQQVVRGDSAAYFCASSPGGAGGTEAFFGQGTRLTVV.

The J gene is TRBJ2-3, the V gene TRBV5-1, with D possibly matching TRBD2 (5 bases). V lost 4 bases to trimming and J lost 0 bases, with 15 bases between them. The CDR3 is made up of 16 amino acids. Looked up from germline, CDR1 is SGHRS and CDR2 is YFSETQ. CDR3: CASSPPDGVSTDTQYF. The DNA for the CDR3 is TGCGCCAGCAGCCCCCCTGACGGGGTGAGCACAGATACGCAGTATTTT.

This clonotype was recorded at least ten times. This chain joins TRBV7-2 and TRBJ1-2; maybe TRBD1 (5 bases). V lost 4 bases and J lost 7, with 16 bases in between. From germline, CDR1 is SGHTA and CDR2 FQGNSA. The CDR3 spans 14 residues. CDR3 protein: CASSSLRGFLGYTF. CDR3 in DNA: TGTGCCAGCAGCTCACTGAGGGGATTTCTTGGCTACACCTTC.

V gene TRBV12-3 or TRBV12-4 combines with J gene TRBJ2-5; 7 positions match TRBD1. CDR3 length: 13 residues. The V gene end was trimmed by 6 bases and the J gene end by 5 bases; junction bases not matched to a gene: 6. CDR3 region: CASRLGGPETQYF. The CDR3 DNA reads TGTGCCAGCAGACTAGGGGGCCCGGAGACCCAGTACTTC.

This sequence joins TRBV20-1 and TRBJ1-5; D remains unclear. The CDR3 loop spans 12 amino acids. Trimming took 5 bases from V and 0 from J, leaving 5 bases between them. Germline V gene lookup returns CDR1 DFQATT and CDR2 SNEGSKA (reference sequence). The CDR3 region has the DNA TGCAGTGCTCTTGGTAGCAATCAGCCCCAGCATTTT. Translated: CSALGSNQPQHF.